One T cell receptor beta chain is described in this entry. The repertoire was sequenced with immunoSEQ multiplex PCR; TCRdb's copy has only in-frame clones and lacks some. Seen here are approximately 50,000 clones, about three quarters observed once, and the top ten hold around 43%. The data derive from a study of cytotoxic CD8 clonotypes in ibrutinib-treated CLL. This CDR3 has 14 residues. V gave up 4 bases and J gave up 1 base, with 11 bases separating them. Germline V gives CDR1 LNHDA, CDR2 SQIVND (reference sequence). Sample: PBMCs, taken after 12 months of ibrutinib treatment. The clonotype comes from a human donor with chronic lymphocytic leukemia. This chain connects TRBV19 to TRBJ2-7, with unresolved D. The DNA of the CDR3 is TGTGCCAGTAGTAGAGACTTTTCATCCTACGAGCAGTACTTC. Its translation is CASSRDFSSYEQYF.